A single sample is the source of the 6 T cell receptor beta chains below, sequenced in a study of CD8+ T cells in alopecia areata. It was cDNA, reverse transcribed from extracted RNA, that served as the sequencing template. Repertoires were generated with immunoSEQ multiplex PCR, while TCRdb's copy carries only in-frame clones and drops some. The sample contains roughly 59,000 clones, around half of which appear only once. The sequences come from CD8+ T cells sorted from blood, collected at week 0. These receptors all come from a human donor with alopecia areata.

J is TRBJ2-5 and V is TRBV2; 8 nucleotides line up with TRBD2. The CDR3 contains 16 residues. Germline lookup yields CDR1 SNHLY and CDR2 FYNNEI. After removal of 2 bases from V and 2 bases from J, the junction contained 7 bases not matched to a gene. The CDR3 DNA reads TGTGCCAGCAGTGAAAGTTTACTAGCGGAACAAGAGACCCAGTACTTC. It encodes CASSESLLAEQETQYF. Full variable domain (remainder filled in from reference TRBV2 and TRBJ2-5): EPEVTQTPSHQVTQMGQEVILRCVPISNHLYFYWYRQILGQKVEFLVSFYNNEISEKSEIFDDQFSVERPDGSNFTLKIRSTKLEDSAMYFCASSESLLAEQETQYFGPGTRLLVL.

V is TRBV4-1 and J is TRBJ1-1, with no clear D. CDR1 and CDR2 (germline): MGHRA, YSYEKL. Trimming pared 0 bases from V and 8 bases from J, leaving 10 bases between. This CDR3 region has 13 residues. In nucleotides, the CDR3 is TGCGCCAGCAGCCAAGATGTGGATTCCGAAGCTTTCTTT. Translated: CASSQDVDSEAFF.

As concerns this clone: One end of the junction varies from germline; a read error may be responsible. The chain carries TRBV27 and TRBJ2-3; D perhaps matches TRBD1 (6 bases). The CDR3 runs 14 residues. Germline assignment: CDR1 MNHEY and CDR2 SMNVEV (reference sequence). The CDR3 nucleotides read TGTGCCAGCAGTTTTAAGGACAGCAGAGATACGCAGTATTTT. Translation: CASSFKDSRDTQYF.

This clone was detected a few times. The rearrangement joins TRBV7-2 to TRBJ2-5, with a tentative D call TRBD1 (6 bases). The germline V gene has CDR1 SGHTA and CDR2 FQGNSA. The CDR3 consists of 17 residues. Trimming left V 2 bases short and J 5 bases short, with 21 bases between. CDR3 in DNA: TGTGCCAGCAGCTTAACAGGGATTGTGTCTCTTGGGGAGACCCAGTACTTC. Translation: CASSLTGIVSLGETQYF. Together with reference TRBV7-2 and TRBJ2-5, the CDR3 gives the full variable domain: GAGVSQSPSNKVTEKGKDVELRCDPISGHTALYWYRQSLGQGLEFLIYFQGNSAPDKSGLPSDRFSAERTGGSVSTLTIQRTQQEDSAVYLCASSLTGIVSLGETQYFGPGTRLLVL.

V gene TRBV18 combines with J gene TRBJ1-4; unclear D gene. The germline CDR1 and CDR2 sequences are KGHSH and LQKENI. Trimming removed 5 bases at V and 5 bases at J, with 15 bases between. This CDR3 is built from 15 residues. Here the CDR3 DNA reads TGTGCCAGCTCAGAGTCGGTTTCTTGGAATGAAAAACTGTTTTTT. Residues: CASSESVSWNEKLFF.

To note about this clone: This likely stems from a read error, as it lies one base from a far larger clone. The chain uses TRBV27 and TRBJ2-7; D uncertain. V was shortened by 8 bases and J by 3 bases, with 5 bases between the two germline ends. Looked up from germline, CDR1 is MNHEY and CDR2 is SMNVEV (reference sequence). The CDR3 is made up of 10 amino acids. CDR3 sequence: CASGNYEQYF. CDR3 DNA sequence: TGTGCCAGCGGAAACTACGAGCAGTACTTC.